These T cell receptor beta chains were read from a single sample in a study of blood T cell repertoires in COVID-19. Sequencing was performed with immunoSEQ multiplex PCR; in TCRdb, only in-frame clones are kept and a portion is missing. This sample carries 200,000 to 250,000 clones, more than 65% of them seen once, and the ten largest clones take 9.7%. The sequencing sample was made of peripheral blood. These receptors were taken from a man in his fifties or sixties with active or convalescent COVID-19. Both conserved end residues are part of each CDR3. Fields, in order: D gene, clone size, V gene, J gene, CDR3 protein, CDR3 DNA. A D gene is named only where the DNA matches it firmly. The size of a clone is reported for some rows only, either as once, few or many, or as a class for expanded clones.

D: TRBD1; size: .; V: TRBV6-5; J: TRBJ2-3; CDR3: CASSSGQGRDTQYF; DNA: TGTGCCAGCAGTTCGGGACAGGGAAGAGATACGCAGTATTTT
D: .; size: .; V: TRBV25-1; J: TRBJ2-3; CDR3: CASTNLGGTDTQYF; DNA: TGTGCCAGCACGAATCTCGGGGGCACAGATACGCAGTATTTT
D: .; size: .; V: TRBV28; J: TRBJ1-2; CDR3: CASSYPTENEGYTF; DNA: TGTGCCAGCAGTTATCCGACAGAGAATGAGGGCTACACCTTC
D: TRBD1; size: .; V: TRBV14; J: TRBJ1-2; CDR3: CASSRWTGGTDGYTF; DNA: TGTGCCAGCAGCCGATGGACAGGGGGAACGGATGGCTACACCTTC
D: TRBD2; size: few; V: TRBV4-3; J: TRBJ2-1; CDR3: CASSQPRGRAVEQFF; DNA: TGCGCCAGCAGCCAACCCCGCGGGAGGGCCGTTGAGCAGTTCTTC
D: .; size: .; V: TRBV5-1; J: TRBJ2-3; CDR3: CASSLAGDTQYF; DNA: TGCGCCAGCAGCTTGGCCGGGGATACGCAGTATTTT
D: .; size: once; V: TRBV19; J: TRBJ1-5; CDR3: CASRSREVLQPQHF; DNA: TGTGCCAGTAGGAGCAGGGAAGTCTTACAGCCCCAGCATTTT
D: .; size: .; V: TRBV28; J: TRBJ1-5; CDR3: CASGGGFGNQPQHF; DNA: TGTGCCAGCGGTGGAGGGTTTGGCAATCAGCCCCAGCATTTT
D: .; size: .; V: TRBV3-1/TRBV3-2; J: TRBJ1-1; CDR3: CASSNQDGDTEAFF; DNA: TGTGCCAGCAGTAACCAGGACGGGGACACTGAAGCTTTCTTT
D: TRBD2; size: .; V: TRBV11-2; J: TRBJ2-1; CDR3: CASSDPSGGQRNEQFF; DNA: TGTGCCAGCAGCGACCCTAGCGGGGGGCAGCGAAATGAGCAGTTCTTC
D: .; size: .; V: TRBV28; J: TRBJ2-2; CDR3: CASSRMGEPGENTGELFF; DNA: TGTGCCAGCAGCCGAATGGGGGAACCGGGAGAAAACACCGGGGAGCTGTTTTTT
D: TRBD1; size: .; V: TRBV7-9; J: TRBJ2-7; CDR3: CASSFDGTGGSEQYF; DNA: TGTGCCAGCAGCTTCGACGGGACAGGGGGATCCGAGCAGTACTTC
D: TRBD1; size: .; V: TRBV5-5; J: TRBJ1-2; CDR3: CASSPWTGDGYTF; DNA: TGTGCCAGCAGCCCGTGGACAGGGGATGGCTACACCTTC
D: .; size: .; V: TRBV6-5; J: TRBJ1-2; CDR3: CASKQGNYGYTF; DNA: TGTGCCAGCAAGCAGGGGAACTATGGCTACACCTTC
D: TRBD1; size: .; V: TRBV2; J: TRBJ1-1; CDR3: CASSRQGGEAFF; DNA: TGTGCCAGCAGTCGACAGGGCGGGGAAGCTTTCTTT
D: .; size: .; V: TRBV5-1; J: TRBJ2-1; CDR3: CASSLEQGLAMGNEQFF; DNA: TGCGCCAGCAGCTTGGAACAAGGCCTAGCGATGGGGAATGAGCAGTTCTTC
D: TRBD2; size: .; V: TRBV5-1; J: TRBJ2-3; CDR3: CASSLPPVGRVADTQYF; DNA: TGCGCCAGCAGCTTACCACCGGTAGGGAGGGTGGCAGATACGCAGTATTTT
D: .; size: few; V: TRBV6-5; J: TRBJ1-6; CDR3: CASSYSREGSPLHF; DNA: TGTGCCAGCAGTTACTCCAGGGAAGGTTCACCCCTCCACTTT
D: TRBD1; size: .; V: TRBV7-9; J: TRBJ1-1; CDR3: CASSLGQGNTEAFF; DNA: TGTGCCAGCAGCCTGGGACAGGGAAACACTGAAGCTTTCTTT
D: TRBD2; size: few; V: TRBV5-1; J: TRBJ2-7; CDR3: CASTPLAGGSYEQYF; DNA: TGCGCCAGCACTCCGCTAGCGGGAGGCTCCTACGAGCAGTACTTC
D: .; size: .; V: TRBV18; J: TRBJ1-4; CDR3: CASSPSGEATNEKLFF; DNA: TGTGCCAGCTCACCATCAGGGGAAGCAACTAATGAAAAACTGTTTTTT
D: .; size: many; V: TRBV13; J: TRBJ2-1; CDR3: CASSLGAGNEQFF; DNA: TGTGCCAGCAGCTTAGGGGCGGGCAATGAGCAGTTCTTC
D: TRBD1; size: .; V: TRBV7-9; J: TRBJ2-5; CDR3: CASSLALTGAETQYF; DNA: TGTGCCAGCAGCTTAGCTCTAACAGGGGCCGAGACCCAGTACTTC
D: .; size: .; V: TRBV7-3; J: TRBJ2-3; CDR3: CASRSTGTDTQYF; DNA: TGTGCCAGCAGGTCGACCGGGACAGATACGCAGTATTTT
D: TRBD1; size: .; V: TRBV3-1/TRBV3-2; J: TRBJ2-5; CDR3: CASSARGQETQYF; DNA: TGTGCCAGCAGCGCCAGGGGGCAAGAGACCCAGTACTTC
D: .; size: few; V: TRBV3-1/TRBV3-2; J: TRBJ1-3; CDR3: CASSQGLTQGNTIYF; DNA: TGTGCCAGCAGCCAAGGTTTGACACAGGGAAACACCATATATTTT
D: TRBD1; size: .; V: TRBV9; J: TRBJ1-2; CDR3: CASSVPGGGYTF; DNA: TGTGCCAGCAGCGTACCAGGGGGCGGCTACACCTTC
D: .; size: few; V: TRBV7-3; J: TRBJ2-5; CDR3: CASSRDGSQETQYF; DNA: TGTGCCAGCAGCCGAGACGGGAGTCAAGAGACCCAGTACTTC
D: .; size: .; V: TRBV11-2; J: TRBJ2-3; CDR3: CASSLERLAWGADTQYF; DNA: TGTGCCAGCAGCTTAGAACGCCTAGCCTGGGGAGCAGATACGCAGTATTTT